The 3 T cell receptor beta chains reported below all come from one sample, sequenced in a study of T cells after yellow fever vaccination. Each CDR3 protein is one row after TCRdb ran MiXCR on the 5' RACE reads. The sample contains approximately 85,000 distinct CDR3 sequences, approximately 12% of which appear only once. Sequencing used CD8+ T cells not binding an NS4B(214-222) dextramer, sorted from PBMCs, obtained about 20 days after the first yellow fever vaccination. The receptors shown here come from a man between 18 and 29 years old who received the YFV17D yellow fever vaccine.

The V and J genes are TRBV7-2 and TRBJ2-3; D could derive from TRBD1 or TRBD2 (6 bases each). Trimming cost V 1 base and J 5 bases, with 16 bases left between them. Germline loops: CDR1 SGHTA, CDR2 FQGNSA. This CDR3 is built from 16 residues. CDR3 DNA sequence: TGTGCCAGCAGCTTAGTTCCTACGGGGGCCAAAGATACGCAGTATTTT. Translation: CASSLVPTGAKDTQYF.

For the CDR3, the DNA is TGTGCCAGCAGTTGGATCCCGGGACAGGGTGCAGATACGCAGTATTTT. Translating it yields CASSWIPGQGADTQYF. The gene calls are TRBV6-5 and TRBJ2-3; 9 bases fit TRBD1. The CDR3 consists of 16 residues. After removal of 4 bases from V and 4 bases from J, the junction contained 9 bases not matched to a gene. CDR1 and CDR2 from the germline V gene are MNHEY and SVGAGI.

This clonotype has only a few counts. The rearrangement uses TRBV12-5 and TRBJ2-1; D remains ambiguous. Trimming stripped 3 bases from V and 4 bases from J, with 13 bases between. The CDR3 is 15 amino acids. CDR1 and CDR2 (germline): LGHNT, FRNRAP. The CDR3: CASGFLGLGYNEQFF. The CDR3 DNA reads TGTGCTAGTGGTTTCTTGGGGTTGGGATACAATGAGCAGTTCTTC.